This section outlines one T cell receptor (beta chain) sequence together with its context. Its antigen is still unknown. The CDR3 has 15 amino acids. Trimming stripped 0 bases from V and 1 base from J, with 9 bases between. Germline CDR1 is MNHNY and CDR2 is SVGAGI (reference sequence). This specimen belongs to a study of post-analysis software for immune sequencing data. Overall study findings and caveats: Comparison of patients with controls showed four or five TRBV segments more frequent in patients, TRBV5-6, TRBV5-1 and TRBV20-1 among them. In multiple sclerosis, normalized Chao1 diversity was significantly below that of controls.

Researchers reported that TCR beta cDNA libraries carried unique molecular identifiers. A population of about 1 to 11 million T cells gave rise to about half a million cDNA molecules. One entry per CDR3 protein, called by TCRdb with MiXCR from the PCR reads. The sample has fewer than 900,000 distinct CDR3 sequences; under 60% are singletons. Sequenced input: blood. This receptor was taken from a girl aged 10 to 17 with multiple sclerosis. V gene TRBV6-6 combines with J gene TRBJ2-5; no clear D gene. The CDR3 protein is CASSYSGRTQETQYF. CDR3 sequence (DNA): TGTGCCAGCAGTTACTCCGGACGCACCCAAGAGACCCAGTACTTC.